Listed below are T cell receptor beta chains from one sample, sequenced in a study of cytomegalovirus exposure and HLA in healthy donors. Here immunoSEQ multiplex PCR was the method, and the copy in TCRdb shows in-frame clones only, minus some. In the table there are more than 110,000 clones, just under 85% of which are singletons. The sequencing sample was made of PBMCs. All receptors derive from a man aged 25 to 40 in good health and CMV-seropositive. Each CDR3 is given without its conserved first and last residue.

j_call	v_call	cdr3_length	cdr3_aa
TRBJ2-7	TRBV20-1	9	SAILPPLLY
TRBJ2-2	TRBV11-3	13	ASSPEVGRTGELF
TRBJ2-5	TRBV5-4	14	ASSFYGTSGRETQY
TRBJ2-5	TRBV28	13	ASSLTSGGQETQY
TRBJ2-7	TRBV20-1	9	SASDSYEQY
TRBJ2-1	TRBV7-6	12	ASSLVTNHNEQF
TRBJ1-6	TRBV5-4	11	AFHREYNSPLH
TRBJ2-1	TRBV30	12	AWSGGGAGNEQF
TRBJ2-1	TRBV27	11	ASSSQEHNEQF
TRBJ1-2	TRBV2	11	ASSYEGDYGYT
TRBJ1-4	TRBV11-3	11	ASSLDRDQKLF